The sequence of this T cell receptor (beta chain) was determined in a study of post-analysis software for immune sequencing data (dated by TCRdb to the mid-2010s). Context from the whole study: Relapsing-remitting, secondary progressive and progressive-relapsing multiple sclerosis were recorded as disease courses, and subtype annotation was lacking for some patients. Patient repertoires were compared against ten to eleven previously published healthy control repertoires from donors aged 6 to 25 years. A subset of samples was prepared in parallel using single-end sample barcoding, then pooled and co-amplified after Illumina adapter ligation. What the work shows at the level of the full study, not this receptor alone: Strong co-clustering of samples prepared in the same batch was shown by direct clustering with F measure, prompting a batch-effect correction. Roughly 5 TRBV segments, including TRBV5-6, TRBV5-1 and TRBV20-1, were significantly more frequent in patients than controls. Multiple sclerosis patients had significantly lower normalized Chao1 diversity than controls, a result that suggests substantial peripheral T-cell clonal expansion. The control group was slightly older than the multiple sclerosis patient group.

V is reduced by 5 bases and J by 3 bases, leaving a spacing of 13 bases between them. The germline V gene (reference sequence) yields SEHNR for CDR1 and FQNEAQ for CDR2. The cysteine opens and the phenylalanine closes a CDR3 of 14 amino acids. The read is trimmed to its CDR3 DNA, 42 bases read in frame from base 1. About this clonotype: The antigen it binds to is not known. It has no much larger one-base neighbor in the sample; base qualities were not kept.

The method was PCR. The data were produced on an Illumina HiSeq 2500. Unique molecular identifiers were incorporated into TCR beta cDNA libraries to reduce PCR and sequencing biases. Approximately 500,000 cDNA molecules were obtained for every 1 to 10 million input T cells, so each molecule roughly corresponded to one T cell. The patient libraries were prepared and sequenced using the same protocol as the earlier healthy control dataset. Within a given batch, samples were prepared together, multiplexed and sequenced on the same HiSeq lane. Concerning the study's data processing: MIGEC was used to process the raw barcoded reads, and molecular identifier groups with only a single read were discarded before consensus assembly and CDR3 extraction. Clonotype tables were post-analysed with VDJtools, normalizing diversity by down-sampling all datasets to the smallest sample size. In repertoire overlap clustering, CDR3 amino acid sequences, but not nucleotide sequences, were matched to correct batch-related cross-sample contamination. Through fastp at Q25 and MiXCR, TCRdb rebuilt clones from the public reads, retaining in-frame beta chains. Merged by CDR3 protein, the rows form single entries marked with the most common genes and DNA. The V and J calls here are based on TCRdb, not the publication. The sample records roughly 800,000 distinct CDR3 sequences, 40% to 55% of which are singletons. 4.9% of the sample comes from the top ten.

TCR beta repertoires were profiled from peripheral blood of approximately 13 young patients with multiple sclerosis to demonstrate the VDJtools post-analysis software. The multiple sclerosis patients were children and adolescents ranging in age from about 6 to 17 years. Sequences were obtained from blood. The sequence is built from TRBV7-9 and TRBJ1-1, with no confidently assigned D gene. The origin of this receptor is a girl between 10 and 17 years old with multiple sclerosis. The CDR3 is CASSPKGRDTEAFF. The DNA sequence is TGTGCCAGCAGCCCTAAGGGTCGGGACACTGAAGCTTTCTTT.